This entry lists 5 T cell receptor beta chains sequenced from one sample in a study of shared clonotypes between healthy human individuals. Only in-frame clones appear in the TCRdb table, and some are missing; sequencing was by immunoSEQ multiplex PCR. This sample has some 1.1 million clones, with roughly 77% found just once. Sequenced input: memory CD4+ T cells from PBMCs. The subset: CD45RA-negative fraction. The receptor source for this set is a man between 18 and 29 years old in good health. Some clones in this sample may be carry-over from other donors' samples.

V is TRBV9 and J is TRBJ1-3; D gene uncertain. The V and J ends lost 0 bases and 1 base respectively, with 8 bases between them. CDR1 is SGDLS, CDR2 YYNGEE, per germline. The CDR3 consists of 15 residues. The CDR3 sequence: CASSVAYGSGNTIYF. CDR3 DNA sequence: TGTGCCAGCAGCGTAGCTTACGGGTCTGGAAACACCATATATTTT.

The chain is built from TRBV7-2 and TRBJ1-2, with no clear D. Trimming left V 0 bases short and J 4 bases short, with 9 bases between. The germline V gene encodes CDR1 SGHTA and CDR2 FQGNSA. This CDR3 region has 14 residues. CDR3 sequence (DNA): TGTGCCAGCAGCTTAGCAGGGTCCGGCTATGGCTACACCTTC. Translating it yields CASSLAGSGYGYTF.

This clone has just one count. The chain uses TRBV2 and TRBJ2-5; 12 bases line up with TRBD1. V dropped 5 bases and J dropped 5; count of bases not matched to a gene: 6. CDR3 length: 15 amino acids. CDR1 is SNHLY and CDR2 is FYNNEI in the germline V gene. The CDR3 DNA sequence: TGTGCCAGCAGTCCCGGGACAGGGGGCGGCGAGACCCAGTACTTC. Translating it yields CASSPGTGGGETQYF.

This clone was detected a few times. The rearrangement uses TRBV5-1 and TRBJ1-4; TRBD1 aligns across 8 bases. Per germline, CDR1 SGHRS and CDR2 YFSETQ. This CDR3 is built from 17 residues. J was trimmed by 0 bases and V by 0 bases; bases with no gene match: 4. The CDR3 sequence is CASSLDGQGSTNEKLFF. For the CDR3, the DNA is TGCGCCAGCAGCTTGGACGGACAGGGATCAACTAATGAAAAACTGTTTTTT.

This clone was seen a handful of times. The rearrangement uses TRBV4-2 and TRBJ2-7; D is undetermined. The germline CDR1 and CDR2 sequences are LGHNA and YNFKEQ. Trimming left V 0 bases short and J 5 bases short, with 2 bases between. The CDR3 is 11 residues long. CDR3 sequence (DNA): TGTGCCAGCAGCCAAGACCACGAGCAGTACTTC. It yields the protein CASSQDHEQYF.